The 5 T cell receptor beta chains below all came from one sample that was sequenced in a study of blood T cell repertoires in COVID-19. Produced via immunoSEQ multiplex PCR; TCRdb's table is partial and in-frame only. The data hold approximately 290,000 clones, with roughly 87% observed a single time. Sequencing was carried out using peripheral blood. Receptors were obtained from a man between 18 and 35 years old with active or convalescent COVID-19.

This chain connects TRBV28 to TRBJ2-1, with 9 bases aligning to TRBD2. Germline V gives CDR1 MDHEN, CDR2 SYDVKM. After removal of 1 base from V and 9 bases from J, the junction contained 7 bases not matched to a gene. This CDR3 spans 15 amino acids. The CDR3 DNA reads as TGTGCCAGCAGTTTATCTAGCGGGATTTACGCTGAGCAGTTCTTC. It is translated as CASSLSSGIYAEQFF.

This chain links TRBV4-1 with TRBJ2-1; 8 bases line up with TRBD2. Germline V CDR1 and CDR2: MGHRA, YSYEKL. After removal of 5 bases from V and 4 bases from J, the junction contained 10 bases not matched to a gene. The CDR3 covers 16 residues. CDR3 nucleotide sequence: TGCGCCAGCAGCGAGCCCCCAGCGGGGGATTACAATGAGCAGTTCTTC. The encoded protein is CASSEPPAGDYNEQFF.

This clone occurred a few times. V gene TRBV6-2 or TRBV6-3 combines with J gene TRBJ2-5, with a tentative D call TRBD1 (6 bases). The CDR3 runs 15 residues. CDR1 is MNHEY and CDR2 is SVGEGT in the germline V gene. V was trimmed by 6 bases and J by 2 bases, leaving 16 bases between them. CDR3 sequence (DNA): TGTGCCAGCAGCTCTATCCGGACAGAACAAGAGACCCAGTACTTC. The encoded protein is CASSSIRTEQETQYF.

CDR3 nucleotides: TGCGCCAGCAGCCACCGGGACAGGGCGGATGAAAAACTGTTTTTT. Translation gives CASSHRDRADEKLFF. The genes are TRBV5-1 and TRBJ1-4; 9 nucleotides match TRBD1. V lost 4 bases and J lost 6; bases outside the gene matches: 7. The CDR3 contains 15 residues. The V gene's germline CDR1 is SGHRS and CDR2 YFSETQ.

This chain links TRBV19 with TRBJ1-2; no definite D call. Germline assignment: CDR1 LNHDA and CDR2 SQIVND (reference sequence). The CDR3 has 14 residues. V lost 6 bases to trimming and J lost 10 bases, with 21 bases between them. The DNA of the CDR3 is TGTGCCAGTAGACCGCCCGGCAACGGAGGCGTCTACACCTTC. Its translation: CASRPPGNGGVYTF.